One TCR beta chain is described in this entry. Its specificity is not known. This record comes from a study of cytomegalovirus exposure and HLA in healthy donors. At the level of the study: In terms of ancestry, the Caucasian-associated cluster contained about 81% of the roughly 400 genotyped donors. Findings of the study overall: Data from an earlier analysis indicated that most TCR beta V segments were productive either about 90% or about 30% of the time. Presence/absence analyses rested on an assumption that sequencing depth was roughly uniform across donors. Investigators reported approximately 170 TCR beta chains as tied to cytomegalovirus.

PCR amplification relied on 60 Vbeta primers (plus 13 Jbeta primers). The repertoire was sequenced with immunoSEQ multiplex PCR; TCRdb's copy has only in-frame clones and lacks some. The sample has 110,000 to 150,000 clones, over 60% seen once. CDR3 length: 19 amino acids. With 0 bases clipped from V and 8 bases from J, the junction kept 20 bases outside the gene matches. Germline V gene sequence: CDR1 SGHRS, CDR2 YFSETQ. Material: PBMCs. The rearrangement joins TRBV5-1 to TRBJ2-1, with 7 positions matching TRBD2. The TCR originated in a man between 35 and 55 years old in good health and CMV-seronegative. CDR3 region: CASSLGISWEGHLLYEQFF. CDR3 bases: TGCGCCAGCAGCTTGGGGATATCATGGGAGGGCCACCTCTTGTATGAGCAGTTCTTC.